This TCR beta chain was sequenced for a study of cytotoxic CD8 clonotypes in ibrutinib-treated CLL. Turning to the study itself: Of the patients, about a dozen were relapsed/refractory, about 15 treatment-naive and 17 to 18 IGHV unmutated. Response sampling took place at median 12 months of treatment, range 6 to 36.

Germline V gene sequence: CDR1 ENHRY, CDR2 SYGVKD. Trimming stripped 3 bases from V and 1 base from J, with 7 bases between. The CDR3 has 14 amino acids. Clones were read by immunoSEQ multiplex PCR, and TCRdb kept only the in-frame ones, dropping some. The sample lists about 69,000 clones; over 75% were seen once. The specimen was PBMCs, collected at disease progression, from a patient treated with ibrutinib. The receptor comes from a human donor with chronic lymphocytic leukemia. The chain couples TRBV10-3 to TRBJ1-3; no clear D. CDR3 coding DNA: TGTGCCATCAGTGACGGCAGTTCTGGAAACACCATATATTTT. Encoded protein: CAISDGSSGNTIYF.